This T cell receptor (beta chain) is from a study of post-analysis software for immune sequencing data. Study at large: Relapsing-remitting, secondary progressive and progressive-relapsing forms of multiple sclerosis all featured among disease courses.

This CDR3 is 14 amino acids long. The junction had 11 bases not matched to a gene; V was cut back by 5 bases and J by 8 bases. Germline loops: CDR1 SGHTA, CDR2 FQGNSA. General study results and limits: Co-batched samples clustered tightly together by F measure. Roughly 5 TRBV segments occurring more often in patients than controls included TRBV5-6, TRBV5-1 and TRBV20-1. The study found significantly lower normalized Chao1 diversity in multiple sclerosis patients than in controls.

Prepared TCR beta cDNA libraries contained unique molecular identifiers. Some 500,000 cDNA molecules were obtained from approximately 0.91 to 9.4 million T cells. A single record per CDR3 protein comes from TCRdb applying MiXCR to the PCR reads. Of some 690,000 distinct CDR3 sequences listed, 25% to 30% are singletons. In regard to this clonotype: Its matching antigen is unknown.

The chain employs TRBV7-2 and TRBJ1-2; 7 bases fit TRBD1. The sequenced material came from blood. The source is a girl between 10 and 17 years old with multiple sclerosis. In nucleotides, the CDR3 is TGTGCCAGCAGCCCCCAGGGGGTCCCGGGGGGCTACACCTTC. Amino acid sequence: CASSPQGVPGGYTF. The whole variable domain, filled in from reference TRBV7-2 and TRBJ1-2, reads GAGVSQSPSNKVTEKGKDVELRCDPISGHTALYWYRQSLGQGLEFLIYFQGNSAPDKSGLPSDRFSAERTGGSVSTLTIQRTQQEDSAVYLCASSPQGVPGGYTFGSGTRLTVV.